This T cell receptor beta chain was identified in a study of beta chain features in type 1 diabetes. V shed 0 bases and J shed 8 bases, with 11 bases lying between them. The CDR3 length is 13 residues. From germline, CDR1 is SGHRS and CDR2 YFSETQ. To note about this clone: Its antigen is not known.

Expressed TCRB transcripts were sequenced because the isolated RNA had all been reverse transcribed beforehand. Some clones are missing from TCRdb's copy, which holds only in-frame ones; the method was immunoSEQ multiplex PCR. The table lists about 150,000 clones, around 7.9% of them singletons, with under 0.55% in the top ten. Each sorted population was over 98% pure. Study-wide results and caveats: Across all four CD4+ subsets, people with type 1 diabetes showed modestly shorter TCRB CDR3s. Patients' naive, central memory and regulatory TCRB repertoires appeared more alike than those of healthy donors.

The J gene is TRBJ1-2, the V gene TRBV5-1; D possibly corresponds to TRBD1 (5 bases). The TCR comes from a young man with type 1 diabetes. Sequenced: central memory CD4+ T cells from blood. Written as DNA, the CDR3 is TGCGCCAGCAGCTTGGCCAGGGCGTCGGGCTACACCTTC. Its translation is CASSLARASGYTF. The whole variable domain, filled in from reference TRBV5-1 and TRBJ1-2, reads KAGVTQTPRYLIKTRGQQVTLSCSPISGHRSVSWYQQTPGQGLQFLFEYFSETQRNKGNFPGRFSGRQFSNSRSEMNVSTLELGDSALYLCASSLARASGYTFGSGTRLTVV.